This note documents a single T cell receptor beta chain sequence. The antigen remains unidentified. This sample was included in a study of blood T cells in healthy people across ages. It was with a sample-barcoded 5' primer and a J-beta primer mix that a second PCR of about 6 to 12 cycles was run. TCRdb re-called the 5' RACE reads with MiXCR, one entry per CDR3 protein. The table records more than 900,000 distinct CDR3 sequences, approximately 32% of them present only once. Study-wide findings and caveats: Samples with more naive T cells showed higher observed beta diversity.

These data were also filed under a second study, of T cells of mothers and their children. This second report adds: Slightly, though not significantly, more overlap was seen in related than in unrelated mother-child pairs. The authors found no persistent microchimeric T cell clones.

The sample taken for sequencing was blood. The clonotype comes from a woman aged 40 to 55 in good health.

Here the CDR3 reads CASSLKVRKVHKGIQYF. The CDR3 DNA sequence: TGCGCCAGCAGCTTAAAGGTTCGGAAGGTCCACAAAGGGATTCAGTACTTC. V usage is TRBV5-1 and J usage is TRBJ2-7; D is uncertain. V lost 2 bases and J 10 bases, leaving 28 bases between the germline ends. Germline V gives CDR1 SGHRS, CDR2 YFSETQ. The CDR3 length is 17 residues.